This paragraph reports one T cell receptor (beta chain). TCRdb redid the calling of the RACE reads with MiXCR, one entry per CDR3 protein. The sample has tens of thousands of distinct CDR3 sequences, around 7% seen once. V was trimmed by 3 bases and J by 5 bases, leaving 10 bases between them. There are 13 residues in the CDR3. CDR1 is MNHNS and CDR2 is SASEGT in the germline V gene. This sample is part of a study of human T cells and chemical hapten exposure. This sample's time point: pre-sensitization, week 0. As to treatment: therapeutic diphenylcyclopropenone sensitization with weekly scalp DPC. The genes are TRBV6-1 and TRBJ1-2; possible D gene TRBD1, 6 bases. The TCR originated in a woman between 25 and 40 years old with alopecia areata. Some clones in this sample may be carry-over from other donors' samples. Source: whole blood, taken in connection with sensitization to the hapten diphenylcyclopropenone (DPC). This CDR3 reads CASSDGQTYGYTF. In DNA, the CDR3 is TGTGCCAGCAGTGACGGACAGACGTATGGCTACACCTTC.